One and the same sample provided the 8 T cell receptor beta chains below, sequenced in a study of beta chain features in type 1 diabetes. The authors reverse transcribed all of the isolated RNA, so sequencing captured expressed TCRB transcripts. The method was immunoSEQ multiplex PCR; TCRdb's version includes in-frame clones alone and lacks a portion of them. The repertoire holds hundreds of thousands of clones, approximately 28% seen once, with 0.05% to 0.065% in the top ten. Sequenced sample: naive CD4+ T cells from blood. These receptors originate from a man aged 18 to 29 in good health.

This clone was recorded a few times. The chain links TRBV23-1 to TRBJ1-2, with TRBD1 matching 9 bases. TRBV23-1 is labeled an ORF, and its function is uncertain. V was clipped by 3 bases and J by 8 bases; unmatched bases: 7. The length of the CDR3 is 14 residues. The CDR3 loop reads CASSHADRGRGYTF. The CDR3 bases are TGCGCCAGCAGTCATGCGGACAGGGGACGGGGCTACACCTTC.

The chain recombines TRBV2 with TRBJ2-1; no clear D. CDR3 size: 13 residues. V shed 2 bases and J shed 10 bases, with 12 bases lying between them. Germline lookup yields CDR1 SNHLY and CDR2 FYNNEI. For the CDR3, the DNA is TGTGCCAGCAGTGAAAACCAACCCCGGGAGCAGTTCTTC. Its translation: CASSENQPREQFF.

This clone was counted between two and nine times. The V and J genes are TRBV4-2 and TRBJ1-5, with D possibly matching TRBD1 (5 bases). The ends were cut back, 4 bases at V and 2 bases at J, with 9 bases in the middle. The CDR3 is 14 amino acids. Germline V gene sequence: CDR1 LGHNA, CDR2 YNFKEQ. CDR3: CASSRDVGNQPQHF. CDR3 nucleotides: TGTGCCAGCAGCCGGGACGTTGGCAATCAGCCCCAGCATTTT.

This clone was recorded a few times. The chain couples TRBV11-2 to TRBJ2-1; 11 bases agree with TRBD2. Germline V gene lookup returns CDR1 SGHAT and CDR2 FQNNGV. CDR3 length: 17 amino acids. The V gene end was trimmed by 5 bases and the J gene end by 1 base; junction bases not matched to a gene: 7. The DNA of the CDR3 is TGTGCCAGCAGCCTCCATCTAGCGGGAGGTTCCTACAATGAGCAGTTCTTC. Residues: CASSLHLAGGSYNEQFF.

CDR3 amino acids: CSVDWVQPYNEQFF. In DNA, the CDR3 is TGCAGCGTTGATTGGGTCCAACCATACAATGAGCAGTTCTTC. The chain employs TRBV29-1 and TRBJ2-1; D uncertain. The germline gives CDR1 SQVTM, CDR2 ANQGSEA. The V end lost 3 bases, the J end lost 4 bases, and 13 bases lay between the germline ends. The CDR3 covers 14 residues.

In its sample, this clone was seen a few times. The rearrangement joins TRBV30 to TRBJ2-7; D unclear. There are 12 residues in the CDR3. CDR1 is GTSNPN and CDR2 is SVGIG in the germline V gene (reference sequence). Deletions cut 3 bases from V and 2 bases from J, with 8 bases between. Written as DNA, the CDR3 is TGTGCCTGGAGCCCGAACGCCTACGAGCAGTACTTC. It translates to CAWSPNAYEQYF.

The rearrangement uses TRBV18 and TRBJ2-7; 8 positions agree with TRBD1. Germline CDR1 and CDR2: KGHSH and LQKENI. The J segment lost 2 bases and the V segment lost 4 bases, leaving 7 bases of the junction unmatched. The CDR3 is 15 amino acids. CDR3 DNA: TGTGCCAGCTCACAGAAGGGGACAGGCCCCTACGAGCAGTACTTC. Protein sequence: CASSQKGTGPYEQYF.

The CDR3 loop reads CASSPLLDTDTQYF. CDR3 sequence (DNA): TGTGCCAGCTCACCACTTCTAGACACAGATACGCAGTATTTT. The rearrangement uses TRBV18 and TRBJ2-3, with D uncertain. CDR3 length: 14 amino acids. Trimming removed 1 base from V and 2 bases from J, with 7 bases in between. The V gene's germline CDR1 is KGHSH and CDR2 LQKENI.